Sequencing of this T cell receptor (beta chain) was carried out in a study of technical replicates of blood from a few donors. Produced via immunoSEQ multiplex PCR; TCRdb's table is partial and in-frame only. The table lists around 76,000 clones, roughly 98% of them singletons, with around 0.22% in the top ten. The receptor's source is a human donor in good health. Material: T cells isolated from PBMCs.

This CDR3 reads CASSFGENTEAFF. The CDR3 DNA follows: TGCGCCAGCAGCTTCGGGGAGAACACTGAAGCTTTCTTT. The chain joins TRBV5-1 to TRBJ1-1, with D uncertain. The germline CDR1 and CDR2 sequences are SGHRS and YFSETQ. This CDR3 comprises 13 residues. With 2 bases removed from V and 1 base from J, the gap between germline ends came to 6 bases.